The source of this T cell receptor (beta chain) is a study of cytomegalovirus exposure and HLA in healthy donors. From germline, CDR1 is SGHRS and CDR2 YFSETQ. The CDR3 loop spans 15 amino acids. The V and J ends lost 1 base and 3 bases respectively, with 13 bases between them. Study-wide results and caveats: An observed cluster of highly shared sequence variants was recorded as a likely sequencing artifact. For most TCR sequences rarity was the rule, although some public TCRs occurred in many donors. An analysis done earlier found most TCR beta V segments productive about 87% or about 30% of the time.

Note on this clone: Its antigen remains unknown.

Primers included in the PCR were 60 Vbeta and 13 Jbeta primers. Per the original methods: In a later analysis, around 10 million of tens of millions of unique beta chains occurred in at least two donors. The data were produced by immunoSEQ multiplex PCR, yet TCRdb's version contains in-frame clones alone and is incomplete. V and J calls plus clone size are reproduced from that table; the DNA served to infer D and trimming. The data hold roughly 90,000 clones, with approximately 74% observed a single time. The source material was PBMCs. The V call is TRBV5-1, the J call TRBJ1-2, with a weak D call TRBD1 (5 bases). The source of this sequence is a man aged 25-45 years in good health and CMV-seropositive. The chain's CDR3 is CASSLLSQGDYGYTF. The CDR3, as DNA: TGCGCCAGCAGCTTGTTATCCCAGGGCGACTATGGCTACACCTTC. The full variable domain, rest sourced from reference TRBV5-1 and TRBJ1-2, is KAGVTQTPRYLIKTRGQQVTLSCSPISGHRSVSWYQQTPGQGLQFLFEYFSETQRNKGNFPGRFSGRQFSNSRSEMNVSTLELGDSALYLCASSLLSQGDYGYTFGSGTRLTVV.